The T cell receptor (beta chain) under discussion was sequenced for a study of blood T cells in healthy people across ages. Together with a sample-barcoded 5' primer, a J-beta primer mix was included in a second PCR lasting roughly 6 to 12 cycles. TCRdb called the 5' RACE reads again in MiXCR, with one record for every CDR3 protein. The top ten hold 18% of the sample, which has about 780,000 distinct CDR3 sequences, around 50% seen once. This clonotype was detected only a few times. The CDR3 has 12 amino acids. The V and J ends lost 7 bases and 9 bases respectively, with 18 bases between them. Per the germline V gene, CDR1 is SQVTM and CDR2 is ANQGSEA.

The source is a man of 80 years or more in good health. The rearrangement joins TRBV29-1 to TRBJ2-5, with D perhaps TRBD1 (6 bases). The specimen sequenced was blood. The CDR3 protein is CSALQGTTSQYF. The CDR3 DNA is TGCAGCGCTTTACAGGGCACGACGTCCCAGTACTTC.